This T cell receptor (beta chain) was observed in a study of OX40 agonist ivuxolimab in advanced cancers. Trimming cost V 8 bases and J 8 bases, with 15 bases left between them. The CDR3 totals 12 residues. Germline CDR1 reads MNHNY; CDR2 reads SVGAGI (reference sequence). Assay used: immunoSEQ multiplex PCR; TCRdb lists only in-frame clones, some missing. The table has about 83,000 clones, about 90% seen once. The chain joins TRBV6-6 to TRBJ1-2; D not resolved. Sequenced here: CD4+ or CD8+ T cells sorted from blood, sampled in a trial of the OX40 agonist ivuxolimab. The clonotype was recovered from an adult with an advanced solid tumor such as melanoma, head and neck, liver or kidney cancer. Written as DNA, the CDR3 is TGTGCCAGCGCCTATAGTGGGGAGGGCTACACCTTC. This sequence encodes CASAYSGEGYTF.